Sequencing of this T cell receptor beta chain was carried out in a study of blood T cell repertoires in COVID-19. Overall study: The samples span acute and convalescent COVID-19 from the United States, Italy and Spain. The analysed material was cDNA or gDNA that came from T cells, B-cell-depleted T cells, or PBMCs.

Clones were read by immunoSEQ multiplex PCR, and TCRdb kept only the in-frame ones, dropping some. Among over 350,000 clones listed, around 89% were seen once. V lost 3 bases to trimming and J lost 1 base, with 11 bases between them. Germline V gene lookup returns CDR1 GTSNPN and CDR2 SVGIG (reference sequence). The CDR3 extends over 14 amino acids. Specimen: PBMCs or T cells enriched from blood (not recorded which). The TCR was taken from a woman under 30 who had recovered from COVID-19. The genes are TRBV30 and TRBJ2-3, with a weak D call TRBD2 (7 bases). As DNA, the CDR3 is TGTGCCTGGAGCGGGGGGCTCGGCACAGATACGCAGTATTTT. Protein sequence: CAWSGGLGTDTQYF.